The clone carrying this TCR beta chain was seen many times. The data are from a study of T cells in Graves' hyperthyroidism and ophthalmopathy. The source material, RNA transcripts, was used to amplify TCR beta CDR3 regions. When the TCR CDR3 underwent first-round RT-PCR, the HTBI primer set was used. TCRdb recomputed calls from the multiplex PCR reads with MiXCR, one row per CDR3 protein. Among roughly 300,000 distinct CDR3 sequences listed, 25% to 30% were seen once. Subjects aged 18 to 65 presented with newly diagnosed hyperthyroidism of less than 2 months' duration. With 6 bases removed from V and 5 bases from J, the gap between germline ends came to 16 bases. The CDR3 covers 14 residues. Germline CDR1 is ENHRY and CDR2 is SYGVKD.

This sequence was found in a man between 35 and 55 years old with Graves' hyperthyroidism that later progressed to Graves' ophthalmopathy. Sequenced: blood. The V call is TRBV10-3, the J call TRBJ1-2; maybe TRBD1 (6 bases). The CDR3 bases are TGTGCCATCAGCGAAAGAGGTCAGGGGTATGGCTACACCTTC. Amino acid sequence: CAISERGQGYGYTF.